Sequencing of this TCR beta chain was carried out in a study of STAT5B mutations in CD4+ large granular lymphocyte leukemia (dated by TCRdb to 2021 to 2024). Some background on the complete study: Among the healthy controls, the CDR3 'QG' motif was associated with a particular HLA allele. The study compared the TCRbeta repertoires of patients with CD4+ T-cell large granular lymphocyte leukemia against those of healthy blood donors. The purity of purified fractions was confirmed by flow cytometry on FACSCanto II or FACSVerse to exceed 95% among lymphocytes.

The healthy controls were over 30 blood donors, and the buffy coats of these donors were supplied by the Finnish Red Cross blood service. All TCR-sequenced material derived from peripheral blood: patient blood samples and healthy donor buffy coats. Ficoll-Hypaque gradient centrifugation was used to isolate peripheral blood mononuclear cells. CD4+ cells were purified magnetically from the buffy coats of healthy controls. Genomic DNA was extracted using the Gentra Puregene Cell and Tissue kit, and a Qubit 2.0 fluorometer was used to quantify it. Spanning cysteine to phenylalanine, the CDR3 consists of 13 amino acids. Only the CDR3 part of the read is kept: 39 bases, read in frame from the first base. V drops 2 bases and J drops 4 bases, leaving 8 bases in between. As encoded in the germline V gene (reference sequence), CDR1 is SGHKS while CDR2 is YYEKEE. Here is what the overall study found, with its caveats: Compared with healthy CD4+ repertoires, CD4-sorted patient repertoires appeared more clonal, and this difference remained even after the putative leukemic clones were removed. Main leukemic clonotypes were private to each patient, although under 30% appeared at low frequency in other patients' non-leukemic repertoires. TRBV06-family usage was enriched among the top patient clones (8/27) compared with healthy controls (2/35). The data were not HLA-matched, and the higher clonality in CD4+ T-LGLL than in CD8+ T-LGLL could be due to the relatively small sample size.

As to this clone: The antigen this receptor binds is unknown. It has no much larger one-base neighbor in the sample; base qualities were not kept.

The immunoSEQ assay at survey resolution was used to sequence TCRbeta rearrangements from genomic DNA. On the authors' methods: In the TCR sequencing data, the lowest productive clonotype frequency that could be detected was 2.59 x 10-5. Analyses included only productive TCRbeta rearrangements, meaning complete and in-frame sequences. The clonality of each sample was calculated as Simpson clonality in the immunoSEQ Analyzer version 3.0. Clones were binned by frequency as very rare, small, medium, large (1-20%) or hyperexpanded (>20%). OLGA 1.2.3 estimated generation probabilities, VDJtools produced V-gene circos plots, VDJdb was queried for specificities, and GLIPH identified CDR3 motifs. Entries here come from immuneACCESS through TCRdb and include only in-frame sequences with V and J called. Some clones fail to appear in such tables; in the studies checked, an unresolved V gene covers under half of the shortfall, and the cause of the remainder is unknown. V, J and clone size were drawn from that table, and D and trimming were deduced from the DNA. Counted in this sample were around 34,000 clones; roughly 80% of them appeared once. Jointly, the top ten make up less than 4.5% of the sample.

The receptor chain draws on TRBV5-5 and TRBJ2-3, with the D gene call left open. This receptor was obtained from a human donor in good health. The sample consisted of CD4+ T cells from blood buffy coats. The DNA is as follows: TGTGCCAGCAGCTTCCTGAGCCCAGATACGCAGTATTTT. The resulting protein is CASSFLSPDTQYF.